These T cell receptor beta chains were read from a single sample in a study of T cells after yellow fever vaccination. In TCRdb, the 5' RACE reads were re-called with MiXCR into one record per CDR3 protein. The sample lists 450,000 to 600,000 distinct CDR3 sequences; approximately 13% were seen once. The material sequenced was PBMCs, taken on the day of the yellow fever booster vaccination. Receptor source: a young man who received the YFV17D yellow fever vaccine. Both conserved end residues are part of each CDR3. The D gene is left open where the match is weak. Some rows have no size entry. The others give once, few or many, or a class for an expanded clone.

>TRBJ2-1|TRBV24-1|NA|NA
TGTGCCACCAGTGACCTGGGACTCCCCCTTGAAACAAATGAGCAGTTCTTC
CATSDLGLPLETNEQFF
>TRBJ2-3|TRBV7-2|NA|NA
TGTGCCAGCAGCTTGGGGCTGGGACTCCACACAGATACGCAGTATTTT
CASSLGLGLHTDTQYF
>TRBJ1-2|TRBV19|few|NA
TGTGCCAGTAGTATTAACTATGGCTACACCTTC
CASSINYGYTF
>TRBJ2-1|TRBV20-1|NA|NA
TGCAGTGCTAGAGAATCCCTAGCGAGGAGTGAGCAGTTCTTC
CSARESLARSEQFF
>TRBJ1-1|TRBV20-1|few|NA
TGCAGTGCGGCTTTCAGGGTTAACACTGAAGCTTTCTTT
CSAAFRVNTEAFF
>TRBJ1-5|TRBV5-8|once|NA
TGTGCCAGCAGCAAGGGATGGCGACAGATCAATCAGCCCCAGCATTTT
CASSKGWRQINQPQHF
>TRBJ1-2|TRBV20-1|NA|NA
TGCAGTGCTAGAGATGCAAGCATCGAGAACTATGGCTACACCTTC
CSARDASIENYGYTF
>TRBJ2-3|TRBV12-3/TRBV12-4|NA|NA
TGTGCCAGCAGCCCCGGTCGCGGCACAGATACGCAGTATTTT
CASSPGRGTDTQYF
>TRBJ2-1|TRBV19|few|NA
TGTGCCAGTAGCCAGAATCGCAGGGGACTATTCTACAATGAGCAGTTCTTC
CASSQNRRGLFYNEQFF
>TRBJ1-2|TRBV19|NA|NA
TGTGCCAGTAGTGACAGACTCGTGAGCACCTTC
CASSDRLVSTF
>TRBJ1-5|TRBV12-3/TRBV12-4|NA|NA
TGTGCCAGCAGTTTAAGGGGGATGCTGGGTCGGAACAATCAGCCCCAGCATTTT
CASSLRGMLGRNNQPQHF
>TRBJ2-3|TRBV20-1|few|TRBD2
TGCAGTGCTAGAGCCCCGACTAGCGGGAGAACAGATACGCAGTATTTT
CSARAPTSGRTDTQYF
>TRBJ2-2|TRBV5-5|NA|TRBD2
TGTGCCAGCAGCTTAAGACTAGCGGGCTACACCGGGGAGCTGTTTTTT
CASSLRLAGYTGELFF
>TRBJ2-5|TRBV7-2|few|TRBD2
TGTGCCAGCAGCTCTCCTAGCGGGAGTTCAGAGACCCAGTACTTC
CASSSPSGSSETQYF
>TRBJ2-3|TRBV4-1|few|NA
TGCGCCAGCAGCCAAGATAAGGGGGGAGTGGGAGCAGATACGCAGTATTTT
CASSQDKGGVGADTQYF
>TRBJ2-5|TRBV7-2|few|NA
TGTGCCAGCAGCGGTAGTGCCTACCTAGGGGAGACCCAGTACTTC
CASSGSAYLGETQYF
>TRBJ2-7|TRBV2|few|NA
TGTGCCGGAAAACCCGGGGCCCCCTACGAGCAGTACTTC
CAGKPGAPYEQYF
>TRBJ2-7|TRBV5-4|NA|NA
TGTGCCAGCAGCCGGGGGACGGAAGCTACATCCTACGAGCAGTACTTC
CASSRGTEATSYEQYF
>TRBJ1-2|TRBV20-1|NA|NA
TGCAGTGCTAGATTCCGGGGGGGGAACTATGGCTACACCTTC
CSARFRGGNYGYTF
>TRBJ2-2|TRBV19|few|NA
TGTGCCAGTAGGCCCGTCCGGGACTCCCGGAACACCGGGGAGCTGTTTTTT
CASRPVRDSRNTGELFF
>TRBJ2-1|TRBV15|NA|TRBD2
TGTGCCACCTTGGCCAGCGGGAGGCTTAATGAGCAGTTCTTC
CATLASGRLNEQFF
>TRBJ2-2|TRBV5-1|many|NA
TGCGCCAGCAGCTCTGCGGGCAGCGGGGAGCTGTTTTTT
CASSSAGSGELFF
>TRBJ2-2|TRBV2|NA|NA
TGTGCCAGCAGTAGTGAAGCCGGGGAGCTGTTTTTT
CASSSEAGELFF
>TRBJ1-5|TRBV12-3/TRBV12-4|few|TRBD1
TGTGCCAGCAGAGCAGGGGGGATGGGCAATCAGCCCCAGCATTTT
CASRAGGMGNQPQHF
>TRBJ2-7|TRBV20-1|few|TRBD2
TGCAGTGCCCACCGGGGACTAGCGGCCGTCGGCGAGCAGTACTTC
CSAHRGLAAVGEQYF
>TRBJ1-1|TRBV29-1|few|NA
TGCAGCGTTCAGGGTGGCGGAAACACTGAAGCTTTCTTT
CSVQGGGNTEAFF
>TRBJ1-1|TRBV27|NA|NA
TGTGCCAGCAGTACCCCCGAGGGGAACACTGAAGCTTTCTTT
CASSTPEGNTEAFF
>TRBJ2-2|TRBV7-9|few|NA
TGTGCCAGCAGCTTCTCCCCGGCAAGGGACACCGGGGAGCTGTTTTTT
CASSFSPARDTGELFF
>TRBJ2-7|TRBV4-3|few|NA
TGCGCCAGCAGCCAAGATCAGCCCTACGAGCAGTACTTC
CASSQDQPYEQYF
>TRBJ2-1|TRBV3-1|many|NA
TGTGCCAGCAGCCCAGGACCTAATGAGCAGTTCTTC
CASSPGPNEQFF
>TRBJ2-5|TRBV6-5|NA|NA
TGTGCCAGCAGTTACGGGGGGAACGCTGATTCGCAGTACTTC
CASSYGGNADSQYF
>TRBJ2-1|TRBV15|few|NA
TGTGCCACCAGCAGAGATCGGCACAGGCAGGCGCAGTTCTTC
CATSRDRHRQAQFF
>TRBJ1-5|TRBV12-3/TRBV12-4|NA|TRBD1
TGTGCCAGCAGGCCGGGACACAGGGGGGGTCTTGACAATCAGCCCCAGCATTTT
CASRPGHRGGLDNQPQHF
>TRBJ1-5|TRBV20-1|NA|NA
TGCAGTGCTAGAGGGGTGACAGTCCAGCCCCAGCATTTT
CSARGVTVQPQHF
>TRBJ2-2|TRBV18|NA|NA
TGTGCCAGCTCACCTAGTTCGTTGGACACCGGGGAGCTGTTTTTT
CASSPSSLDTGELFF
>TRBJ1-5|TRBV6-6|NA|NA
TGTGCCAGCAGTTACGGGAACAGGCAGCCCCAGCATTTT
CASSYGNRQPQHF
>TRBJ2-7|TRBV7-8|few|NA
TGTGCCAGCAGCGTCCGGGACAAGCTCTCCTACGAGCAGTACTTC
CASSVRDKLSYEQYF
>TRBJ2-5|TRBV7-2|NA|NA
TGTGCCAGCACCCCCCCGGGTAATCAAGAGACCCAGTACTTC
CASTPPGNQETQYF
>TRBJ2-1|TRBV12-3/TRBV12-4|many|TRBD2
TGTGCCAGCAGTTTTACTAGCGAGTCCACGGAGCAGTTCTTC
CASSFTSESTEQFF
>TRBJ2-7|TRBV6-5|many|TRBD1
TGTGCCAGCAGGGCCGGGACAGGAAACTCCTACGAGCAGTACTTC
CASRAGTGNSYEQYF
>TRBJ1-2|TRBV5-1|few|NA
TGCGCCAGCAGGCTGTCACCCGAGGGCTATGGCTACACCTTC
CASRLSPEGYGYTF
>TRBJ1-6|TRBV19|NA|NA
TGTGCCAGTAAGGACGGAGGGGTGGATTCACCCCTCCACTTT
CASKDGGVDSPLHF